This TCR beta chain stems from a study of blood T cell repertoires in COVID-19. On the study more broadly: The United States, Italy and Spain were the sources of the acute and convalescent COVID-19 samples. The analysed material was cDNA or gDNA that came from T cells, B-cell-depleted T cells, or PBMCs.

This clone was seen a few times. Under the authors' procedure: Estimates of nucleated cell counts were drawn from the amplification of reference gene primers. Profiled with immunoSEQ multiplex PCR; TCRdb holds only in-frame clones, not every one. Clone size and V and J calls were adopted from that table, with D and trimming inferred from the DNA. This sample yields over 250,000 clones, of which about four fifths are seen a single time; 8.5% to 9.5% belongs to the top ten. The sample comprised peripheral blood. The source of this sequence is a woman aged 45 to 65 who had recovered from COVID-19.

CDR3 sequence (DNA): TGTGCCAGCAGCCAAGAGTACGGCTTTACAGGCACCGGGGAGCTGTTTTTT. This encodes CASSQEYGFTGTGELFF. This chain links TRBV4-2 with TRBJ2-2; a weak D match, TRBD1 (5 bases). The CDR3 loop spans 17 amino acids. Germline-derived CDR1 and CDR2 are LGHNA and YNFKEQ. V dropped 0 bases and J dropped 4 bases, with 15 bases sitting between them.